This T cell receptor beta chain was recorded in a study of identical twins. Findings and limits, study-wide: Among out-of-frame alpha sequences shared by twins, low generation probability occurred in excess. The abundant beta clonotypes from cord blood had fewer insertions, and memory repertoires had none of this.

The length of the CDR3 is 15 residues. The germline V gene encodes CDR1 LNHDA and CDR2 SQIVND (reference sequence). V lost 4 bases, J lost 8 bases, and 4 bases stayed unmatched. TCRdb fed the 5' RACE reads into MiXCR, producing one record per CDR3 protein. The repertoire holds approximately 600,000 distinct CDR3 sequences, with roughly 6.6% as singletons. Ten or more counts support this clonotype. Antigen: not known. The same sample was also used in a study of yellow fever vaccine responses in identical twins.

The chain is built from TRBV19 and TRBJ2-1; TRBD2 aligns across 14 bases. Sequenced material: PBMCs. This TCR was sampled from a woman in her late teens or twenties in good health. The CDR3 sequence: CASSTGTSGSDEQFF. CDR3 in DNA: TGTGCCAGTAGTACTGGGACTAGCGGGAGCGATGAGCAGTTCTTC.